Below, 8 T cell receptor beta chains from the same sample are listed, as sequenced in a study of T cell repertoires and HLA-DP antigens. Sequencing was performed with immunoSEQ multiplex PCR; in TCRdb, only in-frame clones are kept and a portion is missing. Here the sample spans roughly 120,000 clones, almost 95% being singletons. Their specific antigens are unknown. Sequencing was performed on CD4+ T cells from PBMCs. The receptors shown here come from a woman aged 18 to 35 in good health and CMV-seronegative.

The genes are TRBV14 and TRBJ1-1; D is possibly TRBD1 (5 bases). The CDR3 is 14 amino acids. Germline V CDR1 and CDR2: SGHDN, FVKESK. The V gene lost 1 base and the J gene lost 5 bases, with 11 bases spanning the gap. The CDR3 nucleotides read TGTGCCAGCAGCCAAGTGCAGGGAATTACTGAAGCTTTCTTT. It translates to CASSQVQGITEAFF.

The V and J genes are TRBV29-1 and TRBJ1-1, with 8 positions matching TRBD1. The J segment lost 1 base and the V segment lost 7 bases, leaving 5 bases of the junction unmatched. Per germline, CDR1 SQVTM and CDR2 ANQGSEA. The CDR3 is 13 residues long. CDR3 region: CSGGQGANTEAFF. CDR3 DNA: TGCAGCGGTGGCCAGGGGGCGAACACTGAAGCTTTCTTT. The full variable domain, its missing parts supplied by reference TRBV29-1 and TRBJ1-1, is SAVISQKPSRDICQRGTSLTIQCQVDSQVTMMFWYRQQPGQSLTLIATANQGSEATYESGFVIDKFPISRPNLTFSTLTVSNMSPEDSSIYLCSGGQGANTEAFFGQGTRLTVV.

This clone was seen once. The chain links TRBV18 to TRBJ2-1, with no clear D. This CDR3 contains 14 residues. V was cut by 5 bases and J by 0 bases, with 8 bases left in between. Germline V gene sequence: CDR1 KGHSH, CDR2 LQKENI. CDR3 in amino acids: CASSSLGSYNEQFF. CDR3 coding DNA: TGTGCCAGCTCATCCCTTGGCTCCTACAATGAGCAGTTCTTC.

V gene TRBV5-4 combines with J gene TRBJ1-2; D unresolved. The CDR3 contains 15 residues. Trimming took 0 bases from V and 4 from J, leaving 13 bases between them. The germline CDR1 and CDR2 sequences are SGHNT and YYREEE (reference sequence). CDR3 amino acids: CASSLASGRVYGYTF. The CDR3 DNA sequence: TGTGCCAGCAGCTTGGCATCCGGACGGGTCTATGGCTACACCTTC.

The CDR3, as DNA: TGCGCCAGCAGGCGGGACCTCTCCTACGAGCAGTACTTC. Translated: CASRRDLSYEQYF. The V gene is TRBV5-1, the J gene TRBJ2-7, with a tentative D call TRBD2 (6 bases). Germline V CDR1 and CDR2: SGHRS, YFSETQ. V dropped 5 bases and J dropped 0 bases, with 9 bases sitting between them. This CDR3 spans 13 amino acids.

V usage is TRBV7-9 and J usage is TRBJ2-1; D not certain. The CDR3 totals 15 residues. V lost 0 bases and J 2 bases, leaving 8 bases between the germline ends. The germline CDR1 and CDR2 sequences are SEHNR and FQNEAQ (reference sequence). CDR3 sequence: CASSLALIAYNEQFF. The DNA of the CDR3 is TGTGCCAGCAGCTTAGCGCTAATAGCCTACAATGAGCAGTTCTTC.

CDR3 region: CASSSGAVAWQYV. The CDR3 DNA reads TGTGCCAGCAGCTCGGGCGCAGTGGCCTGGCAGTACGTC. The chain combines TRBV5-6 with TRBJ2-7; D gene uncertain. There are 13 residues in the CDR3. V lost 3 bases, J lost 9 bases, and 16 bases lay in between. CDR1 is SGHDT, CDR2 YYEEEE, per germline.

CDR3 in amino acids: CASSFPAGVTYEQYF. CDR3 DNA: TGTGCCAGCAGCTTCCCAGCGGGAGTTACCTACGAGCAGTACTTC. The chain combines TRBV5-5 with TRBJ2-7; 8 bases map to TRBD2. CDR1 is SGHKS and CDR2 is YYEKEE in the germline V gene (reference sequence). V lost 2 bases to trimming and J lost 2 bases; unmatched junction nucleotides: 6. The CDR3 totals 15 residues.